The source of this TCR beta chain is a study of blood T cell repertoires in COVID-19. Looked up from germline, CDR1 is SGDLS and CDR2 is YYNGEE. The CDR3 extends over 17 amino acids. Unmatched junction bases numbered 9, after V lost 4 bases and J lost 2 bases. Original processing notes: By means of reference gene primer amplification, nucleated cell counts were estimated. Profiling relied on immunoSEQ multiplex PCR, and the TCRdb table lists in-frame clones only, not all of them. D and trimming come from the DNA, and the V and J calls and clone size come from that table. The sample lists around 200,000 clones, roughly 85% occurring once.

This chain uses TRBV9 with TRBJ2-3; 11 bases agree with TRBD2. Sequencing was done on a sample of peripheral blood. The receptor was isolated from a woman older than 75 with acute or convalescent COVID-19. The CDR3 DNA reads TGTGCCAGCAGCTTTCGACTAGCGGGAAGCCACACAGATACGCAGTATTTT. Translated, it gives CASSFRLAGSHTDTQYF.